The 20 T cell receptor beta chains reported below all come from one sample, sequenced in a study of cytomegalovirus exposure and HLA in healthy donors. 60 Vbeta and 13 Jbeta primers were used in PCR. Using immunoSEQ multiplex PCR, the repertoire was profiled, and TCRdb retains in-frame clones only, with some absent. Of some 130,000 clones in the sample, about 80% are singletons; the top ten hold 0.95% to 1.1%. Sequenced sample: PBMCs. The receptors derive from a human donor in good health.

The chain links TRBV19 to TRBJ2-7, with a weak D call TRBD2 (5 bases). Germline CDR1 and CDR2: LNHDA and SQIVND (reference sequence). V gave up 6 bases and J gave up 2 bases, with 11 bases separating them. This CDR3 contains 13 residues. This CDR3 reads CASSLTGTYEQYF. CDR3 bases: TGTGCCAGTAGCTTGACGGGAACCTACGAGCAGTACTTC.

The V call is TRBV19, the J call TRBJ2-1, with D possibly being TRBD1 (6 bases). Deletions cut 3 bases from V and 7 bases from J, with 19 bases between. The CDR3 is made up of 16 amino acids. Germline CDR1 reads LNHDA; CDR2 reads SQIVND (reference sequence). CDR3 sequence: CASSILDRLGRNEQFF. The CDR3 DNA reads as TGTGCCAGTAGTATCTTAGACAGGCTGGGACGTAATGAGCAGTTCTTC.

This clone was counted a few times. The chain employs TRBV4-1 and TRBJ2-7; 7 bases agree with TRBD1. From germline, CDR1 is MGHRA and CDR2 YSYEKL. J was trimmed by 6 bases and V by 1 base; bases with no gene match: 3. CDR3 size: 13 residues. In nucleotides, the CDR3 is TGCGCCAGCAGCCAAGGGGGGACAGCCGAGCAGTACTTC. Residues: CASSQGGTAEQYF.

On this clone: This sample also contains other DNA sequences that code for the same CDR3. This chain uses TRBV9 with TRBJ1-2; TRBD1 might be the D (6 bases). V was trimmed by 0 bases and J by 5 bases, leaving 8 bases between them. CDR3 size: 13 residues. CDR1 and CDR2 (germline): SGDLS, YYNGEE. The CDR3: CASSVGTDYGYTF. CDR3 in DNA: TGTGCCAGCAGCGTAGGGACAGATTATGGCTACACCTTC.

The V gene is TRBV9, the J gene TRBJ2-2, with D tentatively TRBD2 (7 bases). V shed 4 bases and J shed 5 bases, with 18 bases lying between them. Germline V CDR1 and CDR2: SGDLS, YYNGEE. This CDR3 has 16 residues. The CDR3 loop is CASSKYGGGGTGELFF. The CDR3, as DNA: TGTGCCAGCAGCAAATATGGAGGGGGAGGGACCGGGGAGCTGTTTTTT.

To note about this clone: Compared with germline, one end of the junction differs, possibly owing to a read error. The chain uses TRBV2 and TRBJ1-3, with 7 bases fitting TRBD1. CDR1 is SNHLY and CDR2 is FYNNEI in the germline V gene. The CDR3 runs 11 residues. CDR3 sequence reads: CASSFDREGPF. The CDR3 coding sequence is TGTGCCAGCAGTTTCGACAGGGAAGGGCCTTTT.

Only a few counts were recorded for this clone. The chain carries TRBV7-9 and TRBJ1-1; D not certain. CDR1 is SEHNR, CDR2 FQNEAQ, per germline (reference sequence). V was pared by 4 bases and J by 11 bases, with 17 bases between. The CDR3 is 13 amino acids. The CDR3: CASSYNPGVRAFF. In nucleotides, the CDR3 is TGTGCCAGCAGCTATAACCCCGGAGTTAGGGCTTTCTTT.

The V call is TRBV5-1, the J call TRBJ1-1; D call uncertain. The CDR3 is made up of 16 amino acids. Germline values: CDR1 SGHRS, CDR2 YFSETQ. The germline V and J ends were trimmed by 2 bases and 5 bases, with 19 bases remaining between them. The DNA for the CDR3 is TGCGCCAGCAGCTTATGGACGGTAGGCGAGGGTACTGAAGCTTTCTTT. As protein: CASSLWTVGEGTEAFF.

This chain links TRBV21-1 with TRBJ2-7; the DNA was not used to check the table's D call, TRBD2. TRBV21-1 is a pseudogene segment. This CDR3 contains 13 residues. The CDR3 DNA is TGTGCCAGCAGCAAAGTGAGCTCCTACGAGCAGTACTTC. Its translation is CASSKVSSYEQYF.

The chain's CDR3 is CASSEYEEGPTDTQYF. CDR3 in DNA: TGTGCCAGCAGTGAATATGAGGAGGGGCCAACAGATACGCAGTATTTT. The chain has TRBV25-1 and TRBJ2-3; D is perhaps TRBD2 (6 bases). The V end was cut by 0 bases, the J end by 3 bases, with 13 bases between. Germline V gene sequence: CDR1 MGHDK, CDR2 SYGVNS. The CDR3 length is 16 residues.

A few counts support this clone. This CDR3 reads CASSLARASSYEQYF. CDR3 DNA sequence: TGTGCCAGCAGCTTGGCCAGGGCGAGCTCCTACGAGCAGTACTTC. The V gene is TRBV5-5, the J gene TRBJ2-7, with a possible D match to TRBD1 (5 bases). The CDR3 covers 15 residues. V dropped 0 bases and J dropped 0 bases, with 10 bases sitting between them. The germline V gene encodes CDR1 SGHKS and CDR2 YYEKEE (reference sequence).

The rearrangement links TRBV7-9 to TRBJ2-5, with 7 bases lining up with TRBD2. This CDR3 is built from 11 residues. CDR1 is SEHNR and CDR2 is FQNEAQ in the germline V gene (reference sequence). J gave up 13 bases and V 5 bases, and 7 bases lay outside the gene matches. CDR3 in amino acids: CASSLGLDRYF. As DNA, the CDR3 is TGTGCCAGCAGCCTCGGACTAGATAGGTACTTC.

The chain combines TRBV13 with TRBJ1-4, with TRBD1 matching over 8 bases. CDR1 is PRHDT and CDR2 is FYEKMQ in the germline V gene (reference sequence). The CDR3 consists of 14 residues. V lost 3 bases to trimming and J lost 5 bases; unmatched junction nucleotides: 2. The CDR3 DNA reads as TGTGCCAGCAGCTTGGGACAGGTGAATGAAAAACTGTTTTTT. Translation: CASSLGQVNEKLFF.

The CDR3 bases are TGTGCCAGCCGCCACTTTACAGTGTATAGTGAGCAGTTCTTC. Amino acids: CASRHFTVYSEQFF. The chain joins TRBV5-6 to TRBJ2-1; no clear D. Germline CDR1 reads SGHDT; CDR2 reads YYEEEE. V gave up 7 bases and J gave up 9 bases, with 20 bases separating them. The length of the CDR3 is 14 residues.

The chain recombines TRBV27 with TRBJ1-2; 7 positions match TRBD1. Trimming at V came to 5 bases and at J to 5 bases, leaving 5 bases not matched to a gene. Germline V lookup: CDR1 MNHEY, CDR2 SMNVEV (reference sequence). This CDR3 is 13 amino acids long. Here the CDR3 DNA reads TGTGCCAGCAGTCCCACAGGGGCTTATGGCTACACCTTC. Translating gives CASSPTGAYGYTF.

This clone is a singleton in its sample. The chain couples TRBV5-1 to TRBJ2-5; D may be TRBD2 (6 bases). Germline V CDR1 and CDR2: SGHRS, YFSETQ. V was clipped by 9 bases and J by 5 bases, with 20 bases between them. CDR3 length: 14 amino acids. The CDR3 protein is CATNNLEEGETQYF. The CDR3 DNA sequence: TGCGCCACCAACAACCTAGAGGAGGGCGAGACCCAGTACTTC.

J is TRBJ2-1 and V is TRBV9; D perhaps matches TRBD2 (6 bases). Trimming cost V 0 bases and J 3 bases, with 16 bases left between them. The CDR3 extends over 17 amino acids. Germline V gene data show CDR1 as SGDLS and CDR2 as YYNGEE. This CDR3 is CASSVGGDSFIYNEQFF. The CDR3 DNA reads as TGTGCCAGCAGCGTAGGGGGGGATAGCTTTATCTACAATGAGCAGTTCTTC.

The chain joins TRBV4-2 to TRBJ2-5, with TRBD2 as a possible D gene (6 bases). The CDR3 spans 13 residues. CDR1 is LGHNA, CDR2 YNFKEQ, per germline. Trimming pared 2 bases from V and 9 bases from J, leaving 13 bases between. CDR3 residues: CASSQTRGEAQYF. CDR3 sequence (DNA): TGTGCCAGCAGCCAAACTAGAGGGGAGGCCCAGTACTTC.

The chain is built from TRBV5-6 and TRBJ2-1; D is uncertain. V was cut by 2 bases and J by 0 bases, with 6 bases left in between. CDR3 length: 14 amino acids. Germline V gives CDR1 SGHDT, CDR2 YYEEEE. CDR3 amino acids: CASSFVSSYNEQFF. CDR3 bases: TGTGCCAGCAGCTTCGTTAGCTCCTACAATGAGCAGTTCTTC.

The V gene is TRBV5-1, the J gene TRBJ1-1, with D unclear. This CDR3 has 12 amino acids. CDR1 SGHRS and CDR2 YFSETQ come from the germline V gene. V gave up 4 bases and J gave up 4 bases, with 8 bases separating them. The CDR3 DNA follows: TGCGCCAGCAGCCCCCCCGGCACTGAAGCTTTCTTT. Translating gives CASSPPGTEAFF. The complete variable domain, with remaining parts taken from reference TRBV5-1 and TRBJ1-1, reads KAGVTQTPRYLIKTRGQQVTLSCSPISGHRSVSWYQQTPGQGLQFLFEYFSETQRNKGNFPGRFSGRQFSNSRSEMNVSTLELGDSALYLCASSPPGTEAFFGQGTRLTVV.